This T cell receptor (beta chain) was retrieved from a study of cytomegalovirus exposure and HLA in healthy donors. The CDR3 is made up of 18 amino acids. V shed 0 bases and J 3 bases; nucleotides not matched to a gene: 12. CDR1 SGDLS and CDR2 YYNGEE come from the germline V gene. PCR employed 60 Vbeta and 13 Jbeta primers. Using immunoSEQ multiplex PCR, the repertoire was profiled, and TCRdb retains in-frame clones only, with some absent. The table records around 92,000 clones, over 75% of them present only once. The sequenced sample consisted of PBMCs. The receptor was isolated from a girl aged 2-9 years in good health and CMV-seropositive. This chain joins TRBV9 and TRBJ2-1, with 7 bases identical to TRBD2. CDR3 coding DNA: TGTGCCAGCAGCGTAGCCGAAGGATCGGAGCGGGGCTACAATGAGCAGTTCTTC. This gives the protein CASSVAEGSERGYNEQFF.